This TCR beta chain was sequenced for a study of vaccination and CD4 T cells after COVID-19. About the study: Six men and four women formed the convalescents, two being Hispanic. Participants, all vaccine recipients, received two doses of either BNT162b2 or mRNA-1273. Sampling post-COVID took place a median roughly 92 days after diagnosis (range 35 to 161).

The study sequenced cultured CD4+ T cell DNA using the Oncomine TCR Beta short-read assay. DNA came from CD4+ T cells after culture. MiXCR, run by TCRdb on the PCR reads, gives a single entry per CDR3 protein. The data contain thousands of distinct CDR3 sequences, approximately 60% of them singletons. Treatment described: roughly 10-day PBMC culture with coronavirus spike peptide pools or control peptides (ViraFEST assay). An unexposed donor provided the CD4+ T cells, which were collected before the COVID-19 pandemic (2011-2018). J was trimmed by 0 bases and V by 1 base; bases with no gene match: 6. The CDR3 consists of 17 residues. Germline lookup yields CDR1 SGHTA and CDR2 FQGNSA. This clonotype came up a few times. Its antigen is as yet unknown.

The chain couples TRBV7-2 to TRBJ2-7; TRBD1 aligns across 10 bases. The source is a human donor in good health. Sequenced sample: CD4+ T cells from blood, cultured in vitro. The CDR3 loop is CASSLEGQGTSSYEQYF. CDR3 coding DNA: TGTGCCAGCAGCTTAGAGGGACAGGGGACGAGCTCCTACGAGCAGTACTTC.